These 16 T cell receptor beta chains share one sample of origin, sequenced in a study of CXCR3-negative and CXCR3-positive naive CD8 T cells. Study results and caveats: In CXCR3-positive naive cells, the TRB CDR3s were more hydrophobic than in CXCR3-negative naive cells.

No antigen has been assigned to these receptors. The libraries of TRB cDNA were prepared using 5' RACE with UMI labels. Reanalyzing the 5' RACE reads, TCRdb keeps one entry per CDR3 protein, without DNA. The table for this sample gives about 150,000 distinct CDR3 sequences. The specimen sequenced was naive CXCR3+ CD8+ T cells from blood. Subset noted: CD45RO-CCR7+CD27+CD95- naive CD8+ T cells expressing CXCR3 (TNR3+). Source of these receptors: a human donor in good health. Some clones in this sample may be carry-over from other donors' samples.

This chain connects TRBV2 to TRBJ2-1; TCRdb selects TRBD2, and the lack of DNA leaves this call unchecked. CDR3 length: 15 amino acids. Germline CDR1 and CDR2: SNHLY and FYNNEI. The CDR3 region is CASSDWREADNEQFF.

The chain is built from TRBV28 and TRBJ2-3. This CDR3 spans 15 amino acids. CDR1 is MDHEN and CDR2 is SYDVKM in the germline V gene. CDR3 in amino acids: CASSLLPGSTDTQYF.

The genes are TRBV7-9 and TRBJ2-7; the TCRdb call, TRBD2, lacks DNA for checking. This CDR3 has 15 amino acids. Germline CDR1 reads SEHNR; CDR2 reads FQNEAQ (reference sequence). CDR3 protein: CASSPTSGNAYEQYF.

The chain carries TRBV6-6 and TRBJ2-7. Germline values: CDR1 MNHNY, CDR2 SVGAGI (reference sequence). The length of the CDR3 is 16 residues. The CDR3 loop is CASRPKVGSALYEQYF.

V usage is TRBV21-1 and J usage is TRBJ2-3; TCRdb picks TRBD1, but there is no DNA to check that call. TRBV21-1 is recorded as a pseudogene. CDR3 length: 14 amino acids. The CDR3 protein is CASSKRGGPDTQYF.

This chain connects TRBV9 to TRBJ2-1; TCRdb calls TRBD1, which cannot be checked without DNA. Per the germline V gene, CDR1 is SGDLS and CDR2 is YYNGEE. The CDR3 has 16 residues. The CDR3 loop reads CASSIRDGSSYNEQFF.

The chain is built from TRBV30 and TRBJ2-5; the D call from TCRdb, TRBD1, cannot be confirmed without DNA. The CDR3 has 13 residues. CDR1 is GTSNPN and CDR2 is SVGIG in the germline V gene (reference sequence). The CDR3 reads CAWSEGSSETQYF.

This chain joins TRBV7-9 and TRBJ1-3. Per the germline V gene, CDR1 is SEHNR and CDR2 is FQNEAQ (reference sequence). The CDR3 spans 16 residues. The CDR3 reads CASRRVDRSTGNTIYF.

The J gene is TRBJ2-1, the V gene TRBV7-9; TCRdb lists TRBD2, though no DNA is available to test this call. The germline V gene encodes CDR1 SEHNR and CDR2 FQNEAQ (reference sequence). The CDR3 has 18 residues. CDR3 region: CASSPYPRGGLADNEQFF.

The chain carries TRBV7-9 and TRBJ2-3; TCRdb's D call, TRBD2, is unchecked because there is no DNA. The germline CDR1 and CDR2 sequences are SEHNR and FQNEAQ (reference sequence). The CDR3 is made up of 17 amino acids. This CDR3 is CASSLTGSGGPTDTQYF.

The chain joins TRBV5-4 to TRBJ2-3; TCRdb's D call, TRBD2, is unchecked because there is no DNA. The germline CDR1 and CDR2 sequences are SGHNT and YYREEE (reference sequence). The CDR3 is 18 amino acids. CDR3 sequence reads: CASSHRGLAGGFVDTQYF.

The chain couples TRBV7-9 to TRBJ2-7; with no DNA, the TCRdb D assignment of TRBD1 cannot be verified. The CDR3 is made up of 13 amino acids. Germline V gene data show CDR1 as SEHNR and CDR2 as FQNEAQ (reference sequence). The CDR3 sequence: CASSRGLLYEQYF.

The V call is TRBV27, the J call TRBJ2-1; TCRdb returns TRBD2, unconfirmable since there is no DNA. CDR1 is MNHEY, CDR2 SMNVEV, per germline (reference sequence). This CDR3 spans 15 amino acids. This CDR3 is CASSWQGGPYNEQFF.

This chain uses TRBV12-3 or TRBV12-4 with TRBJ2-1. There are 11 residues in the CDR3. This CDR3 reads CASSSLDEQFF.

This rearrangement joins TRBV5-6 to TRBJ2-1. This CDR3 is built from 14 residues. Germline V gene lookup returns CDR1 SGHDT and CDR2 YYEEEE. The CDR3 loop reads CASSLWGLYNEQFF.

The rearrangement uses TRBV11-2 and TRBJ1-2; the TRBD1 assignment by TCRdb is unverifiable without DNA. The CDR3 has 19 amino acids. Germline values: CDR1 SGHAT, CDR2 FQNNGV. CDR3 residues: CASSATDRGVLSLNYGYTF. The complete variable domain, with remaining parts taken from reference TRBV11-2 and TRBJ1-2, reads EAGVAQSPRYKIIEKRQSVAFWCNPISGHATLYWYQQILGQGPKLLIQFQNNGVVDDSQLPKDRFSAERLKGVDSTLKIQPAKLEDSAVYLCASSATDRGVLSLNYGYTFGSGTRLTVV.